Following are 26 T cell receptor beta chains from one sample sequenced in a study of cytomegalovirus exposure and HLA in healthy donors. Vbeta (60) and Jbeta (13) primers were used in the PCR. Measured with immunoSEQ multiplex PCR; TCRdb has only the in-frame clones, and not every one. The data contain around 150,000 clones, 65% to 85% of them singletons. The sample taken for sequencing was PBMCs. The receptor set was obtained from a man aged 60 to 69 in good health and CMV-seronegative.

This chain uses TRBV19 with TRBJ1-5; 8 bases align to TRBD1. The CDR3 length is 13 residues. J gave up 3 bases and V 11 bases, and 6 bases lay outside the gene matches. Germline CDR1 LNHDA, CDR2 SQIVND (reference sequence). CDR3 sequence: CASKGQANQPQHF. The CDR3 nucleotides are TGTGCCTCCAAGGGACAGGCCAATCAGCCCCAGCATTTT. Based on the CDR3 plus reference TRBV19 and TRBJ1-5, the full variable domain is DGGITQSPKYLFRKEGQNVTLSCEQNLNHDAMYWYRQDPGQGLRLIYYSQIVNDFQKGDIAEGYSVSREKKESFPLTVTSAQKNPTAFYLCASKGQANQPQHFGDGTRLSIL.

The CDR3: CASSSRPPGGMETQYF. The CDR3 nucleotides are TGTGCCAGCAGCTCCCGGCCCCCAGGGGGCATGGAGACCCAGTACTTC. The chain is built from TRBV6-6 and TRBJ2-5, with 8 bases matching TRBD1. The germline CDR1 and CDR2 sequences are MNHNY and SVGAGI (reference sequence). After removal of 6 bases from V and 5 bases from J, the junction contained 14 bases not matched to a gene. CDR3 length: 16 residues.

This sequence joins TRBV19 and TRBJ2-5; 9 nucleotides align to TRBD1. The CDR3 consists of 16 residues. Germline V gene sequence: CDR1 LNHDA, CDR2 SQIVND (reference sequence). Trimming at V came to 5 bases and at J to 6 bases, leaving 13 bases not matched to a gene. The CDR3 nucleotides are TGTGCCAGTAGTGTGATTGTACAGGGGGCCGGAAAGACCCAGTACTTC. Residues: CASSVIVQGAGKTQYF.

This chain links TRBV5-1 with TRBJ1-1; 7 bases are shared with TRBD1. The CDR3 consists of 14 residues. The J segment lost 1 base and the V segment lost 2 bases, leaving 2 bases of the junction unmatched. Germline V CDR1 and CDR2: SGHRS, YFSETQ. The CDR3 DNA reads TGCGCCAGCAGCTTTGGACAGGAGAACACTGAAGCTTTCTTT. It codes for CASSFGQENTEAFF.

This clone showed up just once. The chain carries TRBV19 and TRBJ2-5; 8 bases agree with TRBD1. Germline trimming cut 3 bases from V and 5 bases from J; bases unmatched to any gene: 5. The CDR3 covers 14 residues. CDR1 is LNHDA and CDR2 is SQIVND in the germline V gene (reference sequence). CDR3 coding DNA: TGTGCCAGTAGTATCCGGGCAGGGGGCGAGACCCAGTACTTC. Translating it yields CASSIRAGGETQYF.

The rearrangement links TRBV2 to TRBJ2-1, with 7 bases fitting TRBD2. The germline V gene has CDR1 SNHLY and CDR2 FYNNEI. J gave up 5 bases and V 6 bases, and 4 bases lay outside the gene matches. The CDR3 is made up of 13 amino acids. The CDR3 nucleotides are TGTGCCAGCAGGGGACTACTACACAATGAGCAGTTCTTC. The encoded protein is CASRGLLHNEQFF.

The chain uses TRBV5-6 and TRBJ2-3, with D unclear. Trimming took off 3 bases at V and 1 base at J, with 3 bases between the two ends. The CDR3 spans 12 residues. The germline V gene has CDR1 SGHDT and CDR2 YYEEEE. CDR3 DNA: TGTGCCAGCAGCTGGCGCACAGATACGCAGTATTTT. Translated: CASSWRTDTQYF.

This rearrangement joins TRBV10-1 to TRBJ2-1, with a possible D match to TRBD2 (6 bases). This CDR3 is built from 14 residues. From germline, CDR1 is WNHNN and CDR2 SYGVQD (reference sequence). V lost 3 bases and J lost 12, with 18 bases in between. The CDR3: CASSESGEAQRQFF. The CDR3 region has the DNA TGCGCCAGCAGTGAATCGGGGGAGGCCCAGAGGCAGTTCTTC.

V and J are TRBV19 and TRBJ1-4, with 10 bases matching TRBD1. The CDR3 covers 16 residues. The germline V gene has CDR1 LNHDA and CDR2 SQIVND (reference sequence). The J segment lost 7 bases and the V segment lost 7 bases, leaving 12 bases of the junction unmatched. CDR3 DNA sequence: TGTGCCAGTAACCGGGACAGGGGCTTCACCGGTGAAAAACTGTTTTTT. This codes for CASNRDRGFTGEKLFF.

The rearrangement links TRBV28 to TRBJ1-1, with 7 bases lining up with TRBD1. With 6 bases clipped from V and 1 base from J, the junction kept 5 bases outside the gene matches. There are 14 residues in the CDR3. Germline V gene data show CDR1 as MDHEN and CDR2 as SYDVKM. CDR3 sequence (DNA): TGTGCCAGCAGGACGGGACAGTGGAACACTGAAGCTTTCTTT. This gives the protein CASRTGQWNTEAFF.

Notes on this clone: Distinct nucleotide sequences in the sample also encode this CDR3. The J gene is TRBJ2-7, the V gene TRBV30, with D unclear. Germline CDR1 reads GTSNPN; CDR2 reads SVGIG (reference sequence). CDR3 length: 11 residues. V was pared by 2 bases and J by 5 bases, with 7 bases between. The CDR3 reads CAWSSVHEQYF. CDR3 bases: TGTGCCTGGAGTTCTGTCCACGAGCAGTACTTC.

The genes are TRBV27 and TRBJ2-1; 7 positions match TRBD2. The CDR3 has 16 amino acids. Trimming took 6 bases from V and 1 from J; bases not matched to a gene: 9. In germline, CDR1 is MNHEY, CDR2 SMNVEV (reference sequence). The CDR3 DNA reads TGTGCCAGCAGCATTCCCCAGCGGGGTTCCTACAATGAGCAGTTCTTC. It specifies CASSIPQRGSYNEQFF.

This rearrangement joins TRBV19 to TRBJ1-1; TRBD1 is a possible D gene (6 bases). This CDR3 has 14 residues. The V end was cut by 7 bases, the J end by 0 bases, with 12 bases between. The germline gives CDR1 LNHDA, CDR2 SQIVND (reference sequence). The CDR3 reads CASTLDRMNTEAFF. CDR3 DNA: TGTGCCAGTACCCTTGACAGGATGAACACTGAAGCTTTCTTT.

V and J are TRBV5-1 and TRBJ2-1, with 7 bases identical to TRBD1. The CDR3 contains 15 residues. V lost 4 bases to trimming and J lost 4 bases; unmatched junction nucleotides: 8. Germline lookup yields CDR1 SGHRS and CDR2 YFSETQ. CDR3 DNA: TGCGCCAGCAGCGTGCAGGGGGTAGGGTACAATGAGCAGTTCTTC. Translated, it gives CASSVQGVGYNEQFF.

V is TRBV5-1 and J is TRBJ1-5, with 10 bases identical to TRBD1. Germline trimming cut 7 bases from V and 3 bases from J; bases unmatched to any gene: 19. Germline CDR1 and CDR2: SGHRS and YFSETQ. This CDR3 is built from 19 residues. The CDR3 protein is CASPTRDRGHQRANQPQHF. In DNA form, the CDR3 reads TGCGCCAGCCCTACCCGGGACAGGGGCCACCAGCGGGCCAATCAGCCCCAGCATTTT.

The chain links TRBV6-6 to TRBJ2-3, with TRBD2 matching over 11 bases. Per germline, CDR1 MNHNY and CDR2 SVGAGI (reference sequence). The CDR3 runs to 16 residues. V dropped 6 bases and J dropped 3; count of bases not matched to a gene: 8. CDR3 sequence reads: CASRPIAGGRTDTQYF. The CDR3 bases are TGTGCCAGCAGACCAATAGCGGGAGGGCGAACAGATACGCAGTATTTT.

The chain joins TRBV7-2 to TRBJ2-1, with TRBD2 matching 14 bases. Germline V gene lookup returns CDR1 SGHTA and CDR2 FQGNSA. The junction had 10 bases not matched to a gene; V was cut back by 6 bases and J by 12 bases. The CDR3 is 15 residues long. The CDR3 coding sequence is TGTGCCAGCAGACTCGGGACTAGCGGGAGCGGGGGGCAGTTCTTC. This translates into CASRLGTSGSGGQFF.

The V call is TRBV19, the J call TRBJ2-3; a possible D gene is TRBD1 (5 bases). The CDR3 is made up of 15 amino acids. Germline-derived CDR1 and CDR2 are LNHDA and SQIVND (reference sequence). Trimming removed 1 base at V and 6 bases at J, with 14 bases between. The CDR3 is CASSIAQARVDTQYF. CDR3 nucleotide sequence: TGTGCCAGTAGTATAGCACAGGCCCGAGTGGATACGCAGTATTTT.

The V call is TRBV7-9, the J call TRBJ1-2; no reliable D call. In germline, CDR1 is SEHNR, CDR2 FQNEAQ (reference sequence). The CDR3 is 14 amino acids. The V end lost 4 bases, the J end lost 5 bases, and 14 bases lay between the germline ends. This CDR3 reads CASSSQSALYGYTF. The CDR3 DNA reads TGTGCCAGCAGCTCACAGTCAGCCCTATATGGCTACACCTTC.

A few counts support this clone. J is TRBJ1-3 and V is TRBV7-2; D gene uncertain. Germline V gene sequence: CDR1 SGHTA, CDR2 FQGNSA. The CDR3 consists of 13 residues. Trimming cost V 1 base and J 4 bases, with 5 bases left between them. The CDR3 region is CASSLGRGNTIYF. The CDR3 DNA reads TGTGCCAGCAGCTTAGGCAGGGGAAACACCATATATTTT.

The rearrangement joins TRBV4-3 to TRBJ2-7; 8 positions agree with TRBD2. Germline CDR1 is LGHNA and CDR2 is YSLEER. V lost 1 base and J lost 7; bases outside the gene matches: 9. The CDR3 is made up of 15 amino acids. The CDR3 coding sequence is TGCGCCAGCAGCCAAGTCGTAAGCGGGGGCTGGGAGCAGTACTTC. Encoded protein: CASSQVVSGGWEQYF.

This sequence joins TRBV4-1 and TRBJ2-5, with 9 bases matching TRBD2. CDR1 and CDR2 from the germline V gene are MGHRA and YSYEKL. The CDR3 has 16 amino acids. The V gene end was trimmed by 0 bases and the J gene end by 1 base; junction bases not matched to a gene: 3. The CDR3 region is CASSQDRLAVQETQYF. DNA for the CDR3: TGCGCCAGCAGCCAAGATCGACTAGCGGTCCAAGAGACCCAGTACTTC.

The V call is TRBV15, the J call TRBJ1-6; D unresolved. The CDR3 has 18 residues. V lost 0 bases and J lost 0, with 12 bases in between. Per germline, CDR1 LNHNV and CDR2 YYDKDF (reference sequence). CDR3 sequence (DNA): TGTGCCACCAGCAGAGATGGGGAGGAGAGCTCCTATAATTCACCCCTCCACTTT. Protein: CATSRDGEESSYNSPLHF.

V gene TRBV29-1 combines with J gene TRBJ2-1; 8 nucleotides line up with TRBD1. Looked up from germline, CDR1 is SQVTM and CDR2 is ANQGSEA. The V segment lost 0 bases and the J segment 5 bases; nucleotides outside the gene matches: 0. The CDR3 covers 13 residues. The CDR3 loop is CSVEETGDNEQFF. In DNA, the CDR3 is TGCAGCGTTGAAGAGACAGGGGACAATGAGCAGTTCTTC.

The CDR3 sequence: CASSETSGTDTQYF. CDR3 coding DNA: TGTGCCAGCAGCGAAACTAGCGGCACAGATACGCAGTATTTT. This chain links TRBV9 with TRBJ2-3, with TRBD2 matching 7 bases. The CDR3 is 14 amino acids. Unmatched junction bases numbered 2, after V lost 3 bases and J lost 1 base. Germline CDR1 reads SGDLS; CDR2 reads YYNGEE.

The count of this clone is one. V is TRBV7-6 and J is TRBJ2-3, with D perhaps TRBD2 (6 bases). The germline V and J ends were trimmed by 5 bases and 6 bases, with 15 bases remaining between them. The V gene's germline CDR1 is SGHVS and CDR2 FNYEAQ. The CDR3 is 14 residues long. CDR3 protein: CASSKSGPRDTQYF. DNA for the CDR3: TGTGCCAGCAGCAAGAGCGGGCCGAGGGATACGCAGTATTTT.